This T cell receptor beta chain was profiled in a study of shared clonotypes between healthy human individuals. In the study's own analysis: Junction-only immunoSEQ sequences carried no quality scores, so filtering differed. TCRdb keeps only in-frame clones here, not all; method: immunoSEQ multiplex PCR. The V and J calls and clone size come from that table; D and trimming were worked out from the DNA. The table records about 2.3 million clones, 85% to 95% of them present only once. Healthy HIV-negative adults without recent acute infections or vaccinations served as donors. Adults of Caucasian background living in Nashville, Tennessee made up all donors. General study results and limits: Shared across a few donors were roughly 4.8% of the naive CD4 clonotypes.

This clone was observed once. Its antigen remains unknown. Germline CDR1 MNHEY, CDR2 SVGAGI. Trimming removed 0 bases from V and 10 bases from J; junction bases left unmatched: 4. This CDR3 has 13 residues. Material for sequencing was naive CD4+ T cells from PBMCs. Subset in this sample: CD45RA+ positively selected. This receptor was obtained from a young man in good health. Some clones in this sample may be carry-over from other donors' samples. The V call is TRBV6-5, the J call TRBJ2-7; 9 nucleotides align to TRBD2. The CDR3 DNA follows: TGTGCCAGCAGTTACTCGGCTAGCGGGAATCAGTACTTC. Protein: CASSYSASGNQYF.